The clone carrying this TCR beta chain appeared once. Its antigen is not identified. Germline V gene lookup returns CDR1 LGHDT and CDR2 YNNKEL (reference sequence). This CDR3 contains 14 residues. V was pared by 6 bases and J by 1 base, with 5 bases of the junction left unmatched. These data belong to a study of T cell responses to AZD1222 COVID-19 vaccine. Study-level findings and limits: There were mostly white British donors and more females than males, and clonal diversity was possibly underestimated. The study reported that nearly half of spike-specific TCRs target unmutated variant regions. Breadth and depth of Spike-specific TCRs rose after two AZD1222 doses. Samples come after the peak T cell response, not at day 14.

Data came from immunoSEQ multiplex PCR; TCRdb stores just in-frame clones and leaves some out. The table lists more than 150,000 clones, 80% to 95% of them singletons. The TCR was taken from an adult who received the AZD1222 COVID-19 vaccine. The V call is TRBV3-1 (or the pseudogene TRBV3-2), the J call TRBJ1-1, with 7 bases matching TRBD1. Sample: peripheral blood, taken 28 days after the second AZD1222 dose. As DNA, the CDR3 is TGTGCCAGCAGAGAGGGACAGAAGAACACTGAAGCTTTCTTT. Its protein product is CASREGQKNTEAFF.